These T cell receptor beta chains were read from a single sample in a study of beta chain features in type 1 diabetes. Here immunoSEQ multiplex PCR was the method, and the copy in TCRdb shows in-frame clones only, minus some. This sample carries hundreds of thousands of clones, roughly 13% of them seen once, and the ten largest clones take 0.035% to 0.045%. Material: naive CD4+ T cells from blood. These receptors were collected from a man aged 18 to 30 with type 1 diabetes. The CDR3 runs from the conserved cysteine through the conserved F or W. A D gene is named only where the DNA matches it firmly. The size of a clone is reported for some rows only, either as once, few or many, or as a class for expanded clones.

>TRBJ2-1|NA|NA|TRBV14
TGTGCCAGCAGCCCCTTGCCCGGGTTAGGCTACAATGAGCAGTTCTTC
CASSPLPGLGYNEQFF
>TRBJ1-1|NA|few|TRBV4-3
TGCGCCAGCAGCCACCAGGGGAACACTGAAGCTTTCTTT
CASSHQGNTEAFF
>TRBJ2-6|TRBD1|NA|TRBV5-6
TGTGCCAGCAGCTTCGGACAGGGAAGAGGTGGGGCCAACGTCCTGACTTTC
CASSFGQGRGGANVLTF
>TRBJ2-7|TRBD2|NA|TRBV28
TGTGCCAGCAGTCCGACTAGCGGGGTATCCTACGAGCAGTACTTC
CASSPTSGVSYEQYF
>TRBJ2-1|TRBD2|NA|TRBV18
TGTGCCAGCTCCCCCGTCGCGGGAGCTACATACAATGAGCAGTTCTTC
CASSPVAGATYNEQFF
>TRBJ2-4|TRBD2|NA|TRBV2
TGTGCCAGCAGTGAAGCTAGCGGGAGATTCATTCAGTACTTC
CASSEASGRFIQYF
>TRBJ2-5|TRBD1|few|TRBV14
TGTGCCAGCAGCCCCAGACAGGGGCGTGAGACCCAGTACTTC
CASSPRQGRETQYF
>TRBJ1-1|NA|few|TRBV30
TGTGCCTGGTTTGGGTTACGGGCAGGGATGAACACTGAAGCTTTCTTT
CAWFGLRAGMNTEAFF
>TRBJ2-2|TRBD2|NA|TRBV5-1
TGCGCCAGCAGCTTGGAGCTAGCGGGGGCTGCGACCGGGAAGCTGTTTTTT
CASSLELAGAATGKLFF
>TRBJ1-4|NA|few|TRBV7-9
TGTGCCAGCAGCACCCACAGAGCCTTTAATGAAAAACTGTTTTTT
CASSTHRAFNEKLFF
>TRBJ2-5|NA|NA|TRBV2
TGTGCCAGCAGTCCGGAGGTAGAAGAGACCCAGTACTTC
CASSPEVEETQYF
>TRBJ2-1|NA|NA|TRBV7-2
TGTGCCAGCAGCCTGACACGAGAGCAGTTCTTC
CASSLTREQFF
>TRBJ2-7|TRBD1|NA|TRBV6-5
TGTGCCAGCAATAGTAGGGACAGGGGTCCCTACGAGCAGTACTTC
CASNSRDRGPYEQYF
>TRBJ1-2|NA|few|TRBV4-2
TGTGCCAGCAGCCAAGATGGTCGGGGTTTAGACTATGGCTACACCTTC
CASSQDGRGLDYGYTF
>TRBJ1-3|NA|few|TRBV30
TGTGCCTGGAGTCCTCGGACAGCCTCCTCTGGAAACACCATATATTTT
CAWSPRTASSGNTIYF
>TRBJ2-2|TRBD2|few|TRBV4-2
TGTGCCAGCAGCCACCGAGAGCGGGGGCCGCACGGGGAGCTGTTTTTT
CASSHRERGPHGELFF
>TRBJ2-1|NA|NA|TRBV11-2
TGTGCCAGCAGCTTAGACAGGGGGGGAAATGAGCAGTTCTTC
CASSLDRGGNEQFF
>TRBJ2-7|NA|few|TRBV5-1
TGCGCCAGCCGTACCCTAACCGGGACAATCTACGAGCAGTACTTC
CASRTLTGTIYEQYF
>TRBJ2-3|TRBD2|few|TRBV14
TGTGCCAGCAGTTCAGGACTAGCGGGACCAGATACGCAGTATTTT
CASSSGLAGPDTQYF
>TRBJ1-5|TRBD1|few|TRBV7-6
TGTGCCAGCAGCCCCCGAGGACAGGGCAATCAGCCCCAGCATTTT
CASSPRGQGNQPQHF
>TRBJ2-7|TRBD2|few|TRBV25-1
TGTGCCAGCTGGGGGGGCTCCTACGAGCAGTACTTC
CASWGGSYEQYF
>TRBJ2-5|NA|NA|TRBV13
TGTGCCAGCAGCCAACGAACGGAGACCCAGTACTTC
CASSQRTETQYF
>TRBJ1-2|NA|few|TRBV7-2
TGTGCCAGCAGCTCGAGAGGGACGCCGTACTATGGCTACACCTTC
CASSSRGTPYYGYTF
>TRBJ1-5|NA|few|TRBV5-1
TGCGCCAGCAGCTTGGATGGTGAGGGCAATCAGCCCCAGCATTTT
CASSLDGEGNQPQHF
>TRBJ2-7|TRBD2|few|TRBV18
TGTGCCAGCTCGCCGGGACTAGCGGGAGGTCTCTCCTACGAGCAGTACTTC
CASSPGLAGGLSYEQYF
>TRBJ2-7|NA|few|TRBV9
TGTGCCAGCAGCGTAATGGAGGGGGCGATCTACGAGCAGTACTTC
CASSVMEGAIYEQYF